One and the same sample provided the 16 T cell receptor beta chains below, sequenced in a study of T-cell memory formation after mild COVID-19. TCRdb re-called the 5' RACE reads through MiXCR, storing one row per CDR3 protein. Of around 500,000 distinct CDR3 sequences detected, over 15% appear once; the ten largest clones hold around an eighth. Material for sequencing was PBMCs or a T cell subset sorted from them (not recorded which). These TCRs come from an adult woman who had mild COVID-19 (a few samples of this study predate the infection). Cell type and time point are not known.

Only a few counts were recorded for this clonotype. This chain connects TRBV27 to TRBJ2-2, with TRBD1 identical over 8 bases. This CDR3 contains 15 residues. Per germline, CDR1 MNHEY and CDR2 SMNVEV (reference sequence). Germline trimming cut 6 bases from V and 6 bases from J; bases unmatched to any gene: 9. The DNA of the CDR3 is TGTGCCAGCAGAGTACCTCAGGGGGCCCCCGGGGAGCTGTTTTTT. This codes for CASRVPQGAPGELFF.

V gene TRBV6-2 or TRBV6-3 combines with J gene TRBJ2-7, with 9 bases aligning to TRBD2. V shed 0 bases and J 3 bases; nucleotides not matched to a gene: 3. Germline loops: CDR1 MNHEY, CDR2 SVGEGT. The CDR3 is made up of 15 amino acids. CDR3 coding DNA: TGTGCCAGCAGTTACTCGGTAGCGGGGGTCTACGAGCAGTACTTC. Translated, it gives CASSYSVAGVYEQYF.

This clonotype has a single count. J is TRBJ2-4 and V is TRBV7-6, with D possibly matching TRBD2 (5 bases). This CDR3 spans 18 amino acids. Germline CDR1 SGHVS, CDR2 FNYEAQ. Trimming took 0 bases from V and 4 from J, leaving 19 bases between them. CDR3 sequence reads: CASSLAGAGPQLKNIQYF. The CDR3 region has the DNA TGTGCCAGCAGCTTAGCGGGCGCGGGCCCCCAACTAAAAAACATTCAGTACTTC.

This clonotype was detected ten times or more. This chain uses TRBV20-1 with TRBJ1-1; maybe TRBD1 (5 bases). Germline CDR1 DFQATT, CDR2 SNEGSKA (reference sequence). The CDR3 contains 16 residues. The V and J ends lost 0 bases and 0 bases respectively, with 14 bases between them. This CDR3 reads CSARDFWDPLNTEAFF. Written as DNA, the CDR3 is TGCAGTGCTAGAGATTTTTGGGACCCATTGAACACTGAAGCTTTCTTT.

This clonotype has a handful of counts. The V gene is TRBV7-3, the J gene TRBJ2-3, with D possibly TRBD2 on 5 matching bases. Trimming removed 5 bases from V and 1 base from J, with 16 bases in between. The germline gives CDR1 SGHTA, CDR2 FQGTGA. The length of the CDR3 is 16 residues. The CDR3 nucleotides are TGTGCCAGCAGCAGCATGGTCTCGGAGGGCACAGATACGCAGTATTTT. Translation: CASSSMVSEGTDTQYF.

This clonotype has a handful of counts. The chain combines TRBV5-6 with TRBJ2-2; D is tentatively TRBD1 or TRBD2 (5 bases each). This CDR3 is built from 19 residues. V lost 4 bases, J lost 1 base, and 23 bases lay in between. Germline lookup yields CDR1 SGHDT and CDR2 YYEEEE. Here the CDR3 reads CASSLTRDPRRGNTGELFF. The DNA of the CDR3 is TGTGCCAGCAGCCTGACTCGGGACCCACGAAGAGGGAACACCGGGGAGCTGTTTTTT.

This clonotype appeared many times. This chain connects TRBV7-9 to TRBJ2-1, with 8 bases identical to TRBD1. V trimming: 7 bases; J trimming: 2 bases; junction bases outside the gene matches: 7. The CDR3 is 15 residues long. CDR1 is SEHNR, CDR2 FQNEAQ, per germline (reference sequence). The CDR3 spells CASKSGTGTYNEQFF. The CDR3, as DNA: TGTGCCAGCAAATCCGGGACAGGCACCTACAATGAGCAGTTCTTC.

The chain employs TRBV6-1 and TRBJ1-4; TRBD1 might be the D (5 bases). From germline, CDR1 is MNHNS and CDR2 SASEGT. The CDR3 has 16 residues. Trimming took 6 bases from V and 0 from J, leaving 14 bases between them. The CDR3 bases are TGTGCCAGCAGCCGGGGCCAGATGGCAACTAATGAAAAACTGTTTTTT. This translates into CASSRGQMATNEKLFF.

This clonotype was seen repeatedly, ten times or more. This sequence joins TRBV12-3 or TRBV12-4 and TRBJ2-1; D remains ambiguous. The CDR3 has 16 amino acids. The ends were cut back, 5 bases at V and 0 bases at J, with 14 bases in the middle. The CDR3 loop reads CASSPRAPSSYNEQFF. CDR3 nucleotide sequence: TGTGCCAGCAGTCCCCGAGCTCCGAGCTCCTACAATGAGCAGTTCTTC.

The chain links TRBV9 to TRBJ1-1; D gene uncertain. Germline CDR1 is SGDLS and CDR2 is YYNGEE. The length of the CDR3 is 15 residues. Trimming removed 0 bases at V and 1 base at J, with 10 bases between. DNA of the CDR3: TGTGCCAGCAGCGTAGTGTACGGCCCGAACACTGAAGCTTTCTTT. Translation: CASSVVYGPNTEAFF.

This clonotype was counted only a few times. The chain recombines TRBV24-1 with TRBJ2-3, with D perhaps given as TRBD1 or TRBD2 (5 bases each). Trimming shortened V by 6 bases and J by 3 bases, and 12 bases separated the two germline ends. The CDR3 runs 14 residues. Looked up from germline, CDR1 is KGHDR and CDR2 is SFDVKD. This chain's CDR3 is CATSRQGRTDTQYF. CDR3 nucleotide sequence: TGTGCCACCAGTAGGCAGGGACGGACAGATACGCAGTATTTT.

This clonotype appeared a few times. The V call is TRBV5-5, the J call TRBJ2-2; no clear D. Between the trimmed V and J ends, which lost 3 bases and 2 bases, there was a span of 14 bases. This CDR3 has 16 residues. Germline V gives CDR1 SGHKS, CDR2 YYEKEE (reference sequence). The CDR3 nucleotides are TGTGCCAGCAGCTCGCCAACTACTGTAAACACCGGGGAGCTGTTTTTT. It encodes CASSSPTTVNTGELFF.

This clonotype was counted at least ten times. V usage is TRBV7-9 and J usage is TRBJ1-6; TRBD1 agrees at 7 bases. Germline-derived CDR1 and CDR2 are SEHNR and FQNEAQ (reference sequence). The CDR3 extends over 16 amino acids. The V segment lost 5 bases and the J segment 6 bases; nucleotides outside the gene matches: 10. The CDR3 DNA reads TGTGCCAGCAGCCGATATGGACAGGCTCCTAATTCACCCCTCCACTTT. Translation: CASSRYGQAPNSPLHF. Looking up the rest from reference TRBV7-9 and TRBJ1-6 gives the full variable domain: DTGVSQNPRHKITKRGQNVTFRCDPISEHNRLYWYRQTLGQGPEFLTYFQNEAQLEKSRLLSDRFSAERPKGSFSTLEIQRTEQGDSAMYLCASSRYGQAPNSPLHFGNGTRLTVT.

This clonotype occurred a few times. This CDR3 is CSVEGTSGSSYEQYF. CDR3 in DNA: TGCAGCGTTGAGGGGACTAGCGGGAGCTCCTACGAGCAGTACTTC. The genes are TRBV29-1 and TRBJ2-7; 14 nucleotides match TRBD2. After removal of 3 bases from V and 0 bases from J, the junction contained 1 base not matched to a gene. The CDR3 runs 15 residues. The V gene's germline CDR1 is SQVTM and CDR2 ANQGSEA.

This clonotype was seen a handful of times. Written as DNA, the CDR3 is TGTGCCAGCAGCATCGCGGGACTAGCGGGAGTGAGAGATACGCAGTATTTT. It specifies CASSIAGLAGVRDTQYF. The V and J genes are TRBV5-6 and TRBJ2-3; the match to TRBD2 covers 14 bases. V lost 4 bases and J lost 5; bases outside the gene matches: 9. This CDR3 has 17 amino acids. CDR1 is SGHDT and CDR2 is YYEEEE in the germline V gene.

CDR3 amino acids: CATSASGDPQKRDTQYF. The CDR3 DNA is TGTGCCACCAGTGCCTCGGGGGACCCCCAAAAGAGGGATACGCAGTATTTT. The rearrangement uses TRBV24-1 and TRBJ2-3, with D maybe TRBD2 (6 bases). The CDR3 covers 17 residues. Germline V gene lookup returns CDR1 KGHDR and CDR2 SFDVKD. The germline V and J ends were trimmed by 5 bases and 6 bases, with 23 bases remaining between them.